This T cell receptor beta chain derives from a study of graft-versus-host responses after intestinal transplantation. Study-level background: Recipients received multivisceral, liver-intestinal, or isolated intestinal transplants. Study findings and constraints: Early post-transplant declines in HvG were associated with peak levels of circulating GvH clones.

Responders (about 200,000, CFSE-labeled) met about 200,000 stimulators that were irradiated and violet-dye-labeled. At the end of the reaction, proliferating CFSE-low CD3+CD4+ and CD3+CD8+ responders were sorted. Here immunoSEQ multiplex PCR was the method, and the copy in TCRdb shows in-frame clones only, minus some. Here the sample spans roughly 10,000 clones, less than 35% being singletons. The CDR3 contains 15 residues. Germline CDR1 GTSNPN, CDR2 SVGIG (reference sequence). Trimming took 5 bases from V and 2 from J, leaving 19 bases between them. There are a few counts of this clone. The receptor comes from a human patient who received an intestinal transplant. This rearrangement joins TRBV30 to TRBJ2-7, with a weak D call TRBD2 (6 bases). Sequencing used alloreactive CD4+ T cells from a mixed lymphocyte reaction culture, obtained before intestinal transplant. Subset meaning: CFSE-low proliferating T cells sorted from approximately six-day pre-transplant mixed lymphocyte reaction (GvH or HvG direction). CDR3 DNA: TGTGCCTGGGACGGCGCGGGATTACCTGCCTACGAGCAGTACTTC. This translates into CAWDGAGLPAYEQYF.